Following are 21 T cell receptor beta chains from one sample sequenced in a study of identical twins. TCRdb reanalysed the 5' RACE reads using MiXCR and keeps one entry per CDR3 protein. The data hold roughly 250,000 distinct CDR3 sequences, with 7.5% observed a single time. These data also formed part of another study, on yellow fever vaccine responses in identical twins.

Source material: CD8+ T cells sorted from blood. The source is a woman between 18 and 29 years old in good health.

The chain combines TRBV5-1 with TRBJ1-5; 9 bases map to TRBD1. In germline, CDR1 is SGHRS, CDR2 YFSETQ. The CDR3 covers 17 residues. V shed 1 base, J shed 5 bases, and the junction held 10 bases outside the gene matches. CDR3 in DNA: TGCGCCAGCAGCTTGTATCCCCGGGACAGGGCTCATCAGCCCCAGCATTTT. Amino acids: CASSLYPRDRAHQPQHF.

This clonotype was seen many times. The chain recombines TRBV20-1 with TRBJ2-3; D ambiguous. Trimming removed 6 bases from V and 3 bases from J, with 4 bases in between. The length of the CDR3 is 10 residues. Germline V gene sequence: CDR1 DFQATT, CDR2 SNEGSKA (reference sequence). CDR3 protein: CSALTDTQYF. CDR3 nucleotides: TGCAGTGCATTGACAGATACGCAGTATTTT.

The genes are TRBV6-1 and TRBJ2-6, with D hard to call. Germline V CDR1 and CDR2: MNHNS, SASEGT. This CDR3 comprises 15 residues. V lost 4 bases and J 0 bases, leaving 7 bases between the germline ends. The CDR3 DNA is TGTGCCAGCAGTGCCACATACTCTGGGGCCAACGTCCTGACTTTC. Translating it yields CASSATYSGANVLTF.

In this sample, this clonotype turned up many times. This chain uses TRBV12-3 or TRBV12-4 with TRBJ1-5, with D unresolved. Trimming took off 5 bases at V and 5 bases at J, with 22 bases between the two ends. This CDR3 region has 17 residues. CDR3 coding DNA: TGTGCCAGCAGTCCCAGAGGAGGAGGATGGTTCCATCAGCCCCAGCATTTT. Its translation: CASSPRGGGWFHQPQHF.

The table lists this clonotype with many counts. The chain carries TRBV5-1 and TRBJ1-2, with D possibly TRBD1 on 6 matching bases. The V end lost 0 bases, the J end lost 7 bases, and 19 bases lay between the germline ends. The CDR3 sequence is 16 residues long. Germline CDR1 is SGHRS and CDR2 is YFSETQ. The DNA for the CDR3 is TGCGCCAGCAGCTTGGATGACAGGTCTGGGGGCCTTGGCTACACCTTC. Translation gives CASSLDDRSGGLGYTF.

The rearrangement joins TRBV3-1 to TRBJ2-3; 7 positions agree with TRBD2. V trimming: 5 bases; J trimming: 4 bases; junction bases outside the gene matches: 9. CDR1 and CDR2 from the germline V gene are LGHDT and YNNKEL (reference sequence). The CDR3 is made up of 15 amino acids. This chain's CDR3 is CASSYPAGDADTQYF. CDR3 in DNA: TGTGCCAGCAGCTACCCGGCGGGGGATGCAGATACGCAGTATTTT.

This chain uses TRBV5-6 with TRBJ1-2, with 9 bases identical to TRBD1. The V gene end was trimmed by 4 bases and the J gene end by 2 bases; junction bases not matched to a gene: 9. The germline V gene encodes CDR1 SGHDT and CDR2 YYEEEE. CDR3 size: 16 residues. The CDR3 sequence: CASSRDREAPNYGYTF. As DNA, the CDR3 is TGTGCCAGCAGCCGGGACAGGGAAGCACCAAACTATGGCTACACCTTC.

The chain carries TRBV11-2 and TRBJ2-5, with 10 positions matching TRBD1. With V trimmed by 3 bases and J by 4 bases, 23 bases remained unmatched. The CDR3 loop spans 21 amino acids. CDR1 is SGHAT, CDR2 FQNNGV, per germline. The CDR3 DNA is TGTGCCAGCAGCTTTGATTTTGCTGGGACAGGGGAATCCCCCCCTTCAGAGACCCAGTACTTC. Amino acids: CASSFDFAGTGESPPSETQYF.

In this sample, this clonotype turned up a few times. The rearrangement links TRBV6-5 to TRBJ2-2; no definite D call. CDR3 length: 16 residues. Trimming shortened V by 0 bases and J by 4 bases, and 12 bases separated the two germline ends. Germline assignment: CDR1 MNHEY and CDR2 SVGAGI. This CDR3 is CASSYSISPGTGELFF. DNA of the CDR3: TGTGCCAGCAGTTACTCGATTAGTCCAGGCACCGGGGAGCTGTTTTTT.

This clonotype has just a few counts. The chain links TRBV2 to TRBJ1-2; D is ambiguous. The germline V gene encodes CDR1 SNHLY and CDR2 FYNNEI. This CDR3 has 14 amino acids. The V and J ends lost 3 bases and 5 bases respectively, with 13 bases between them. As DNA, the CDR3 is TGTGCCAGCAGTGATAGTGGTGACCTATATGGCTACACCTTC. Its translation is CASSDSGDLYGYTF.

The chain recombines TRBV10-3 with TRBJ2-7, with 8 bases lining up with TRBD2. The CDR3 is 16 residues long. In germline, CDR1 is ENHRY, CDR2 SYGVKD. V lost 3 bases to trimming and J lost 6 bases; unmatched junction nucleotides: 13. The CDR3 region is CAISDQAGAALSEQYF. The CDR3 DNA is TGTGCCATCAGTGACCAAGCGGGAGCCGCCCTCAGCGAGCAGTACTTC.

This clonotype was seen more than once but under ten times. The chain combines TRBV4-2 with TRBJ2-7, with D possibly matching TRBD2 (7 bases). V lost 4 bases, J lost 7 bases, and 20 bases lay in between. CDR3 size: 15 residues. Germline V gene data show CDR1 as LGHNA and CDR2 as YNFKEQ. The CDR3 region has the DNA TGTGCCAGCAGCCCCGAGGGGGGAGGGCCCCAGGAGCAGTACTTC. This codes for CASSPEGGGPQEQYF.

The rearrangement uses TRBV9 and TRBJ1-4; the D gene is possibly TRBD1 (6 bases). The V gene's germline CDR1 is SGDLS and CDR2 YYNGEE. V was cut by 4 bases and J by 3 bases, with 13 bases left in between. The CDR3 consists of 15 residues. CDR3 amino acids: CASSLQGMANEKLFF. CDR3 coding DNA: TGTGCCAGCAGCCTCCAGGGGATGGCTAATGAAAAACTGTTTTTT.

This clonotype was counted ten times or more. The rearrangement joins TRBV6-4 to TRBJ2-3; weak D call: TRBD1 (5 bases). V was clipped by 4 bases and J by 4 bases, with 12 bases between them. This CDR3 spans 14 amino acids. CDR1 and CDR2 from the germline V gene are MRHNA and SNTAGT. In DNA form, the CDR3 reads TGTGCCAGCAGTGTCCAGGGTGAAGCAGATACGCAGTATTTT. Translating it yields CASSVQGEADTQYF.

This clonotype was counted ten times or more. V gene TRBV12-3 or TRBV12-4 combines with J gene TRBJ1-5; the match to TRBD1 covers 7 bases. This CDR3 comprises 15 residues. The J segment lost 6 bases and the V segment lost 7 bases, leaving 12 bases of the junction unmatched. In DNA form, the CDR3 reads TGTGCCAGCATGTCCACAGGGGAAAAGGGTCAGCCCCAGCATTTT. Protein: CASMSTGEKGQPQHF.

There are a few counts of this clonotype. This chain uses TRBV7-9 with TRBJ1-1, with 7 bases matching TRBD1. CDR1 is SEHNR, CDR2 FQNEAQ, per germline (reference sequence). The CDR3 extends over 15 amino acids. V lost 2 bases and J lost 2; bases outside the gene matches: 5. The CDR3 loop is CASSLYRGENTEAFF. For the CDR3, the DNA is TGTGCCAGCAGCTTATACAGGGGCGAAAACACTGAAGCTTTCTTT.

This clonotype has ten or more counts. The V gene is TRBV29-1, the J gene TRBJ2-7, with TRBD1 matching over 8 bases. The germline V gene has CDR1 SQVTM and CDR2 ANQGSEA. V was clipped by 7 bases and J by 0 bases; unmatched bases: 5. CDR3 size: 13 residues. This CDR3 reads CSAGTGGSYEQYF. For the CDR3, the DNA is TGCAGCGCTGGTACAGGGGGCTCCTACGAGCAGTACTTC.

The chain couples TRBV3-1 to TRBJ1-1, with 9 nucleotides matching TRBD1. The germline CDR1 and CDR2 sequences are LGHDT and YNNKEL (reference sequence). J lost 4 bases, V lost 1 base, and 1 base had no gene match. This CDR3 has 14 amino acids. The CDR3: CASSQGQGGTEAFF. CDR3 sequence (DNA): TGTGCCAGCAGCCAAGGACAGGGGGGCACTGAAGCTTTCTTT.

This clonotype was seen ten or more times. The CDR3 loop reads CASSQSLDIYEQYF. The DNA of the CDR3 is TGTGCCAGCAGCCAATCTTTGGACATCTACGAGCAGTACTTC. This chain connects TRBV3-1 to TRBJ2-7; the D gene is possibly TRBD1 (5 bases). The ends were cut back, 2 bases at V and 3 bases at J, with 11 bases in the middle. Germline V lookup: CDR1 LGHDT, CDR2 YNNKEL (reference sequence). The CDR3 has 14 residues.

This clonotype was seen ten or more times. V usage is TRBV24-1 and J usage is TRBJ2-1; 9 bases match TRBD1. V lost 7 bases and J lost 0; bases outside the gene matches: 3. Germline loops: CDR1 KGHDR, CDR2 SFDVKD. The CDR3 sequence is 15 residues long. For the CDR3, the DNA is TGTGCCACCAGGGGGGACAGGGACTCCTACAATGAGCAGTTCTTC. The encoded protein is CATRGDRDSYNEQFF.

This clonotype was picked up many times. The chain carries TRBV12-3 or TRBV12-4 and TRBJ2-3, with D hard to call. V lost 0 bases to trimming and J lost 0 bases, with 1 base between them. The CDR3 runs to 13 residues. In nucleotides, the CDR3 is TGTGCCAGCAGTTTAGCCAGCACAGATACGCAGTATTTT. Its protein product is CASSLASTDTQYF.